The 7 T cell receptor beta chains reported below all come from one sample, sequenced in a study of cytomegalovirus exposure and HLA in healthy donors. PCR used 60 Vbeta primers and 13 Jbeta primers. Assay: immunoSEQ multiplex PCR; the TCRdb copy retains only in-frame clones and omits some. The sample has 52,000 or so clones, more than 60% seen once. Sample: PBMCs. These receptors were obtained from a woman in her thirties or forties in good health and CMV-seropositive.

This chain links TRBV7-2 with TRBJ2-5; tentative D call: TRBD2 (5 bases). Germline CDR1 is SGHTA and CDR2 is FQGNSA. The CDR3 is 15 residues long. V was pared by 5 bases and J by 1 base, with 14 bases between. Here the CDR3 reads CASSPNPGIQETQYF. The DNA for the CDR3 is TGTGCCAGCAGCCCCAACCCGGGGATCCAAGAGACCCAGTACTTC.

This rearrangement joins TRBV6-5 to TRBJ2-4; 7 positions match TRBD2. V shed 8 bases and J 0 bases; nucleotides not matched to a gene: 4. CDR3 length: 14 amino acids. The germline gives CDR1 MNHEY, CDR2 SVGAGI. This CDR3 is CASGEGRAKNIQYF. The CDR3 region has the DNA TGTGCCAGCGGGGAGGGTCGAGCCAAAAACATTCAGTACTTC.

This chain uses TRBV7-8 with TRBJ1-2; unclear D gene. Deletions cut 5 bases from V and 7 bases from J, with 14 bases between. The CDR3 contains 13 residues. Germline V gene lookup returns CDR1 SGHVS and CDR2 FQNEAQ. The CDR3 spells CASSRQVAPGYTF. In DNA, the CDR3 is TGTGCCAGCAGCCGTCAGGTCGCGCCTGGCTACACCTTC.

The CDR3 is CASSDSRPQHF. The DNA of the CDR3 is TGTGCCAGTTCCGACTCTCGGCCCCAGCATTTT. The rearrangement uses TRBV19 and TRBJ1-5; D remains unclear. Germline-derived CDR1 and CDR2 are LNHDA and SQIVND (reference sequence). This CDR3 contains 11 residues. Trimming took 8 bases from V and 9 from J, leaving 11 bases between them.

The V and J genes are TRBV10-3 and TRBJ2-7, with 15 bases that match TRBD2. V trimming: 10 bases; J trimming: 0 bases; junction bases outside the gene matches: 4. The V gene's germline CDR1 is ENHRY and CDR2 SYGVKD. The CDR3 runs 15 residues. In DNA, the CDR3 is TGTGCCACGGGGACTAGCGGGGGGATCTCCTACGAGCAGTACTTC. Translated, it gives CATGTSGGISYEQYF.

Here the CDR3 reads CATQTGNNSPLHF. Here the CDR3 DNA reads TGTGCCACCCAGACAGGGAATAATTCACCCCTCCACTTT. V usage is TRBV2 and J usage is TRBJ1-6, with TRBD1 matching 7 bases. V lost 10 bases and J lost 5; bases outside the gene matches: 5. Germline V gene sequence: CDR1 SNHLY, CDR2 FYNNEI. This CDR3 has 13 residues.

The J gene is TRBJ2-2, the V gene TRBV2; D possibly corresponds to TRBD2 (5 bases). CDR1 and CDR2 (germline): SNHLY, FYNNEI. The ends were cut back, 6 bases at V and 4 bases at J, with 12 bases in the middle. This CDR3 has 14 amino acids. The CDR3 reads CASSIRGVTGELFF. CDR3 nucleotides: TGTGCCAGCAGCATTCGGGGAGTCACCGGGGAGCTGTTTTTT.